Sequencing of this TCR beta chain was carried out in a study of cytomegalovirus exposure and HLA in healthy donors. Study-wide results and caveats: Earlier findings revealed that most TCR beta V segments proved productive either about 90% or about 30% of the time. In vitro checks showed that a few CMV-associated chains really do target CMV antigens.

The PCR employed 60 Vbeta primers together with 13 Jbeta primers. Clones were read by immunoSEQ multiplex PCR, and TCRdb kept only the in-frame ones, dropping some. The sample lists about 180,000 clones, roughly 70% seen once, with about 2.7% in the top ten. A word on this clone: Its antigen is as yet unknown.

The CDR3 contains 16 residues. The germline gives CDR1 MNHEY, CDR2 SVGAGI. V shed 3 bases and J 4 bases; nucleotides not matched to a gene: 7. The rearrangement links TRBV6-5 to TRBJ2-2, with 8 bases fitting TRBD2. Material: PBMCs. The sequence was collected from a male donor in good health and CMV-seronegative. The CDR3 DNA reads TGTGCCAGCAGTTATTTTACTAGCGGACCCACCGGGGAGCTGTTTTTT. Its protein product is CASSYFTSGPTGELFF.